Below, 2 T cell receptor beta chains from the same sample are listed, as sequenced in a study of regulatory T cells in long-lasting Graves disease. Time point here: persistent/refractory GD, antithyroid drugs over 5 years with positive TRAb. PBMC RNA was the source of the TCR library. CDR3-region Arm-PCR and iRepertoire HTBI primers produced the TCR beta libraries. One entry per CDR3 protein results from TCRdb running MiXCR on the multiplex PCR reads. This table holds fewer than 400,000 distinct CDR3 sequences, roughly a fifth found once. The sequenced sample was peripheral blood mononuclear cells (PBMCs), obtained when the disease was refractory, from a patient treated with antithyroid drugs. These receptors were collected from a female donor with Graves disease.

This clonotype occurred many times. CDR3 sequence reads: CASGLVPSQYEQYF. The CDR3 DNA follows: TGTGCTAGTGGTTTGGTCCCTTCCCAGTACGAGCAGTACTTC. V and J are TRBV12-5 and TRBJ2-7; D is uncertain. The germline CDR1 and CDR2 sequences are LGHNT and FRNRAP. The CDR3 spans 14 residues. Trimming left V 0 bases short and J 4 bases short, with 10 bases between.

This clonotype was seen a handful of times. This sequence joins TRBV15 and TRBJ2-5, with TRBD2 matching 10 bases. V gave up 5 bases and J gave up 11 bases; unmatched junction bases: 14. The CDR3 covers 15 residues. Germline V gene sequence: CDR1 LNHNV, CDR2 YYDKDF (reference sequence). CDR3 sequence reads: CATSRRTSGGEGQYF. The CDR3 nucleotides read TGTGCCACCAGCCGCCGGACTAGCGGAGGGGAGGGGCAGTACTTC.